What follows are 14 T cell receptor beta chains derived from one specimen sequenced in a study of CD8+CD57+ T cells in acquired aplastic anemia. Investigators profiled TCR beta VDJ and CDR3 from genomic DNA template. From the reads, TCRdb called clonotypes with MiXCR, one entry per CDR3 protein. The table lists approximately 120,000 distinct CDR3 sequences, roughly 40% of them singletons. Whoever was chosen for sequencing had shown CD8+CD57+ cell expansion by flow cytometry. The material sequenced was sorted CD4+, CD8+, or CD8+CD57+ T cells (not recorded which) from PBMCs. These TCRs come from a human donor with aplastic anemia.

This clonotype was detected only a few times. A much larger clone sits a single nucleotide away, making a read error possible. The CDR3 ends on some other residue instead of the conserved phenylalanine or tryptophan, so this is likely a read error. This chain joins TRBV5-1 and TRBJ2-7; unclear D gene. CDR3 size: 18 residues. V lost 4 bases to trimming and J lost 0 bases, with 23 bases between them. The germline V gene has CDR1 SGHRS and CDR2 YFSETQ. Written as DNA, the CDR3 is TGCGCCAGCAGCCCTGGTCCGAGCTCAGGACGATTCTCCTACGAGCAGTACGCC. As protein: CASSPGPSSGRFSYEQYA.

This clonotype came up a few times. The chain uses TRBV7-6 and TRBJ1-1, with D perhaps TRBD1 (5 bases). Trimming removed 5 bases at V and 1 base at J, with 11 bases between. The CDR3 consists of 14 residues. Germline CDR1 reads SGHVS; CDR2 reads FNYEAQ. CDR3 protein: CASSQGTSNTEAFF. The CDR3 DNA sequence: TGTGCCAGCAGCCAAGGGACGTCGAACACTGAAGCTTTCTTT.

Ten or more counts support this clonotype. The V call is TRBV12-3 or TRBV12-4, the J call TRBJ1-6; D is ambiguous. The CDR3 runs 13 residues. Trimming took off 6 bases at V and 4 bases at J, with 7 bases between the two ends. CDR3: CASRELYNSPLHF. CDR3 sequence (DNA): TGTGCCAGCAGGGAGCTTTATAATTCACCCCTCCACTTT.

The chain couples TRBV3-1 to TRBJ1-2; possibly TRBD1 for D (6 bases). Looked up from germline, CDR1 is LGHDT and CDR2 is YNNKEL (reference sequence). This CDR3 comprises 15 residues. Trimming removed 4 bases from V and 4 bases from J, with 16 bases in between. The CDR3 bases are TGTGCCAGCAGCCCGCTACAGGGCGACTCCTATGGCTACACCTTC. This gives the protein CASSPLQGDSYGYTF.

This clonotype was detected many times. The genes are TRBV2 and TRBJ1-2; D possibly corresponds to TRBD1 (6 bases). Trimming shortened V by 4 bases and J by 4 bases, and 13 bases separated the two germline ends. The CDR3 runs to 14 residues. The germline CDR1 and CDR2 sequences are SNHLY and FYNNEI. CDR3 in amino acids: CASSGGQHLYGYTF. In DNA form, the CDR3 reads TGTGCCAGCAGTGGGGGACAACACCTCTATGGCTACACCTTC.

This chain links TRBV11-1 with TRBJ1-2, with TRBD1 matching over 11 bases. CDR3 length: 16 amino acids. J gave up 4 bases and V 5 bases, and 9 bases lay outside the gene matches. The germline V gene encodes CDR1 SGHAT and CDR2 FQDESV (reference sequence). CDR3 nucleotide sequence: TGTGCCAGCAGCCCTCGGACAGGGGGCGCGGGCTATGGCTACACCTTC. Translating gives CASSPRTGGAGYGYTF.

The V and J genes are TRBV19 and TRBJ2-3; TRBD2 aligns across 10 bases. The V and J ends lost 5 bases and 6 bases, in that order; junction bases with no gene match: 11. This CDR3 comprises 16 residues. CDR1 LNHDA and CDR2 SQIVND come from the germline V gene (reference sequence). The CDR3 bases are TGTGCCAGTAGTCCGATAGCGGGGGGCCTCCAGGATACGCAGTATTTT. This codes for CASSPIAGGLQDTQYF.

This chain connects TRBV11-1 to TRBJ1-6; weak D call: TRBD1 (6 bases). Deletions cut 5 bases from V and 6 bases from J, with 20 bases between. Germline CDR1 and CDR2: SGHAT and FQDESV (reference sequence). This CDR3 has 17 amino acids. CDR3 bases: TGTGCCAGCAGCGCGCTACGCAGGGGAGGACTTAATTCACCCCTCCACTTT. It is translated as CASSALRRGGLNSPLHF.

At least ten counts were recorded for this clonotype. The chain employs TRBV11-2 and TRBJ2-5, with TRBD2 as a possible D gene (5 bases). The CDR3 has 11 residues. V shed 6 bases and J shed 7 bases, with 9 bases lying between them. The V gene's germline CDR1 is SGHAT and CDR2 FQNNGV. CDR3 bases: TGTGCCAGCAGATCCAGCGGGACCCAGTACTTC. It codes for CASRSSGTQYF. Complete variable domain (other parts from reference TRBV11-2 and TRBJ2-5): EAGVAQSPRYKIIEKRQSVAFWCNPISGHATLYWYQQILGQGPKLLIQFQNNGVVDDSQLPKDRFSAERLKGVDSTLKIQPAKLEDSAVYLCASRSSGTQYFGPGTRLLVL.

This clonotype appeared many times. V and J are TRBV6-1 and TRBJ1-5; 9 nucleotides agree with TRBD1. Germline V gene data show CDR1 as MNHNS and CDR2 as SASEGT. CDR3 length equals 13 residues. V lost 5 bases to trimming and J lost 7 bases; unmatched junction nucleotides: 3. The CDR3 spells CASSQTGGQPQHF. DNA of the CDR3: TGTGCCAGCAGTCAGACAGGGGGGCAGCCCCAGCATTTT.

This clonotype was seen many times. The J gene is TRBJ2-3, the V gene TRBV12-3 or TRBV12-4; tentative D call: TRBD2 (5 bases). The V end was cut by 9 bases, the J end by 6 bases, with 13 bases between. There are 12 residues in the CDR3. The CDR3 sequence: CASSDRGDTQYF. DNA for the CDR3: TGTGCCAGTAGTGATCGCGGGGATACGCAGTATTTT.

This clonotype was seen ten or more times. The chain combines TRBV24-1 with TRBJ2-5; a weak D match, TRBD1 (6 bases). The V gene's germline CDR1 is KGHDR and CDR2 SFDVKD. The CDR3 covers 14 residues. V was clipped by 5 bases and J by 4 bases, with 13 bases between them. In DNA form, the CDR3 reads TGTGCCACCAGTGTTGGACAGTCGGGAGAGACCCAGTACTTC. As protein: CATSVGQSGETQYF.

At least ten counts were recorded for this clonotype. This chain links TRBV27 with TRBJ2-7, with D perhaps assigned TRBD1 or TRBD2 (6 bases each). Germline-derived CDR1 and CDR2 are MNHEY and SMNVEV (reference sequence). The ends were cut back, 10 bases at V and 4 bases at J, with 20 bases in the middle. The CDR3 is made up of 14 amino acids. Here the CDR3 DNA reads TGTGCCACCTCCAGGCAAGGGGGGCGGTACGAGCAGTACTTC. It codes for CATSRQGGRYEQYF.

This clonotype has ten or more counts. The rearrangement uses TRBV20-1 and TRBJ1-2, with D possibly being TRBD1 (6 bases). CDR1 and CDR2 (germline): DFQATT, SNEGSKA (reference sequence). The CDR3 consists of 12 residues. V lost 0 bases and J lost 4, with 6 bases in between. CDR3 coding DNA: TGCAGTGCTAGAGAGGACAGCTATGGCTACACCTTC. It specifies CSAREDSYGYTF.